The 13 T cell receptor beta chains reported below all come from one sample, sequenced in a study of spatial heterogeneity in lung cancer. Study-wide results and limits: In tumors, expanded intratumoral alpha and beta TCR counts tracked mutation counts.

No antigen has been identified for these receptors. Time point given: sample taken at primary tumor resection. TCRdb ran MiXCR on the 5' RACE reads and lists one entry per CDR3 protein. Seen here are a few thousand distinct CDR3 sequences, over 8% observed once, and the top ten hold about a quarter. The source was lung tumor tissue, collected at surgery. Receptors originate from a female donor with early-stage non-small cell lung cancer.

This clonotype was counted a few times. This sequence joins TRBV6-2 or TRBV6-3 and TRBJ1-4; TRBD1 is a possible D gene (6 bases). Looked up from germline, CDR1 is MNHEY and CDR2 is SVGEGT. V gave up 0 bases and J gave up 8 bases, with 19 bases separating them. The CDR3 extends over 17 amino acids. CDR3 in amino acids: CASSYSLIQGLREKLFF. The CDR3 coding sequence is TGTGCCAGCAGTTACTCGTTGATACAGGGATTAAGGGAAAAACTGTTTTTT.

This clonotype was observed a handful of times. The chain is built from TRBV27 and TRBJ2-5, with TRBD2 matching over 15 bases. V shed 6 bases, J shed 5 bases, and the junction held 7 bases outside the gene matches. The germline CDR1 and CDR2 sequences are MNHEY and SMNVEV (reference sequence). The CDR3 is made up of 16 amino acids. CDR3 in amino acids: CASRGLAGGPRETQYF. As DNA, the CDR3 is TGTGCCAGCAGAGGACTAGCGGGGGGGCCGCGGGAGACCCAGTACTTC.

The chain combines TRBV5-1 with TRBJ1-1; D unclear. CDR3 length: 15 amino acids. CDR1 and CDR2 (germline): SGHRS, YFSETQ. V gave up 4 bases and J gave up 1 base, with 14 bases separating them. The CDR3 nucleotides are TGCGCCAGCAGCCCCCACAGTGAGGAGAACACTGAAGCTTTCTTT. Its translation: CASSPHSEENTEAFF.

This clonotype is labeled medium-sized. The chain carries TRBV4-1 and TRBJ1-2; 11 nucleotides match TRBD1. Germline V CDR1 and CDR2: MGHRA, YSYEKL. The length of the CDR3 is 15 residues. V was pared by 1 base and J by 4 bases, with 2 bases of the junction left unmatched. CDR3 loop: CASSQGDRGGYGYTF. The CDR3 DNA follows: TGCGCCAGCAGCCAAGGGGACAGGGGGGGCTATGGCTACACCTTC.

In its sample, this clonotype ranks as medium-sized. This chain joins TRBV28 and TRBJ1-1, with 7 bases aligning to TRBD1. The germline gives CDR1 MDHEN, CDR2 SYDVKM. V was pared by 5 bases and J by 4 bases, with 7 bases of the junction left unmatched. This CDR3 region has 14 residues. The CDR3 bases are TGTGCCAGCAGTCCAGGGGGGGACGCCACTGAAGCTTTCTTT. It yields the protein CASSPGGDATEAFF.

This clonotype showed up many times. The chain is built from TRBV24-1 and TRBJ2-1; D not certain. Germline V gene lookup returns CDR1 KGHDR and CDR2 SFDVKD. Trimming cost V 2 bases and J 6 bases, with 4 bases left between them. The length of the CDR3 is 12 residues. CDR3 protein: CATSDSINEQFF. In DNA form, the CDR3 reads TGTGCCACCAGTGATTCCATCAATGAGCAGTTCTTC.

The rearrangement links TRBV3-1 to TRBJ1-1; D gene unclear. Germline loops: CDR1 LGHDT, CDR2 YNNKEL (reference sequence). V was pared by 0 bases and J by 1 base, with 12 bases between. The CDR3 runs 16 residues. The CDR3 loop is CASSQERSASNTEAFF. Written as DNA, the CDR3 is TGTGCCAGCAGCCAAGAACGTTCAGCCTCGAACACTGAAGCTTTCTTT.

The gene calls are TRBV6-1 and TRBJ2-7; the D gene is possibly TRBD1 (5 bases). V was clipped by 6 bases and J by 2 bases, with 14 bases between them. This CDR3 has 14 amino acids. Germline V CDR1 and CDR2: MNHNS, SASEGT. CDR3 DNA sequence: TGTGCCAGCAGGAAGCCCAGGGTACCCTACGAGCAGTACTTC. It encodes CASRKPRVPYEQYF.

This clonotype was counted a single time. This may be a read error: a much more frequent sequence differs by one nucleotide. Here the CDR3 omits its conserved ending phenylalanine or tryptophan, so a read error is the likely source. The chain links TRBV9 to TRBJ1-2, with D unclear. V dropped 4 bases and J dropped 4 bases, with 17 bases sitting between them. The CDR3 is made up of 15 amino acids. Germline V gene sequence: CDR1 SGDLS, CDR2 YYNGEE. The DNA of the CDR3 is TGTGCCAGCAGCCCTCAGGTATCAGGCCTCTATGGCTACACCTAC. It yields the protein CASSPQVSGLYGYTY.

By proportion, this clonotype is medium-sized. The chain has TRBV5-1 and TRBJ2-3; TRBD1 might be the D (5 bases). Germline assignment: CDR1 SGHRS and CDR2 YFSETQ. The CDR3 runs to 17 residues. V shed 1 base and J shed 0 bases, with 15 bases lying between them. The DNA for the CDR3 is TGCGCCAGCAGCTTGACCCCTACAGGCAGGAGCACAGATACGCAGTATTTT. Protein product: CASSLTPTGRSTDTQYF.

By its share, this clonotype is medium-sized. The conserved phenylalanine or tryptophan normally closing the CDR3 is absent here, so this likely arose from a read error. The chain employs TRBV7-8 and TRBJ1-4; 7 bases map to TRBD1. The germline gives CDR1 SGHVS, CDR2 FQNEAQ. V was clipped by 0 bases and J by 3 bases; unmatched bases: 10. The CDR3 is made up of 18 amino acids. The CDR3 sequence: CASSLAISGGRSNEKLFS. In DNA form, the CDR3 reads TGTGCCAGCAGCTTAGCCATTTCAGGGGGTCGCTCTAATGAAAAACTGTTTTCT.

This clonotype was seen repeatedly, ten times or more. The V call is TRBV19, the J call TRBJ1-5; D gene uncertain. V lost 7 bases, J lost 7 bases, and 11 bases lay in between. This CDR3 has 12 amino acids. CDR1 LNHDA and CDR2 SQIVND come from the germline V gene (reference sequence). CDR3: CASTNLEQPQHF. CDR3 DNA sequence: TGTGCCAGTACGAACTTGGAACAGCCCCAGCATTTT.

This clonotype was detected ten times or more. The chain recombines TRBV18 with TRBJ2-6; D is uncertain. The CDR3 is 16 residues long. V shed 2 bases and J shed 1 base, with 9 bases lying between them. Per germline, CDR1 KGHSH and CDR2 LQKENI. CDR3 bases: TGTGCCAGCTCACCAATCCTGCAATCTGGGGCCAACGTCCTGACTTTC. Its protein is CASSPILQSGANVLTF.